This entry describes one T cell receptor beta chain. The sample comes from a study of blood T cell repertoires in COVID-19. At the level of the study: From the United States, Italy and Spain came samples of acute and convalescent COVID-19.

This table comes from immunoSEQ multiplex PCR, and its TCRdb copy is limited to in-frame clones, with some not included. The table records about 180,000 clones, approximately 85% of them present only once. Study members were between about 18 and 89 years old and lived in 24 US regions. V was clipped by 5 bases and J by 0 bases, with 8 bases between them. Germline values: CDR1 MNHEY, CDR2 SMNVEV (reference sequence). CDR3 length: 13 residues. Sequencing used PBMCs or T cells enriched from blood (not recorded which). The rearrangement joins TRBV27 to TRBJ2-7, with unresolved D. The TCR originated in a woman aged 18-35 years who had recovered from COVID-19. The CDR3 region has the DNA TGTGCCAGCAGTCTTCCGGGCTCCTACGAGCAGTACTTC. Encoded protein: CASSLPGSYEQYF.